This TCR beta chain was observed in a study of blood T cell repertoires in COVID-19. At the level of the study: Italy, Spain and the United States were the sources of the convalescent and acute COVID-19 samples. Sample material is recorded as cDNA or gDNA derived from T cells, B-cell-depleted T cells, or PBMCs.

This CDR3 has 14 amino acids. Trimming left V 4 bases short and J 10 bases short, with 19 bases between. The germline gives CDR1 LGHDT, CDR2 YNNKEL (reference sequence). In the authors' workflow: Reference gene primer amplification yielded estimated nucleated cell counts. Repertoires were generated with immunoSEQ multiplex PCR, while TCRdb's copy carries only in-frame clones and drops some. The V and J calls and the clone size are those of that table, but D and trimming were determined from the DNA. Of about 80,000 clones in the sample, approximately 86% were seen once. This TCR was recovered from a woman older than 75 with acute or convalescent COVID-19. Sequencing used peripheral blood. The chain carries TRBV3-1 (or the pseudogene TRBV3-2) and TRBJ1-2; D may be TRBD1 (5 bases). CDR3 bases: TGTGCCAGCAGCCCCCCTCAGGCCAGGGTAAACTACACCTTC. This sequence encodes CASSPPQARVNYTF.